Below, 20 T cell receptor beta chains from the same sample are listed, as sequenced in a study of beta chain features in type 1 diabetes. Study outcomes and limitations: People with Type 1 diabetes carried modestly yet significantly shorter TCRB CDR3s in all four CD4+ subsets.

The isolated RNA, all of it, was reverse transcribed, so expressed TCRB transcripts were what got sequenced. Sequencing used immunoSEQ multiplex PCR; TCRdb keeps in-frame clones, though not all of them. Of approximately 160,000 clones in the sample, 63% are singletons; the top ten hold about 0.089%. Their antigen targets remain unknown. The sample consisted of naive CD4+ T cells from blood. Source of these receptors: a man younger than 40 with type 1 diabetes.

This clone was recorded a few times. This sequence joins TRBV30 and TRBJ1-2; D call uncertain. The CDR3 has 13 residues. Deletions cut 1 base from V and 0 bases from J, with 6 bases between. Germline V gene sequence: CDR1 GTSNPN, CDR2 SVGIG (reference sequence). Here the CDR3 reads CAWSDLANYGYTF. For the CDR3, the DNA is TGTGCCTGGAGTGATTTGGCTAACTATGGCTACACCTTC.

The chain couples TRBV5-4 to TRBJ2-3; 10 bases are shared with TRBD1. CDR1 is SGHNT and CDR2 is YYREEE in the germline V gene (reference sequence). This CDR3 comprises 14 residues. After removal of 5 bases from V and 7 bases from J, the junction contained 7 bases not matched to a gene. CDR3 DNA: TGTGCCAGCAGGGATAGACAGGGGGCAAATACGCAGTATTTT. This codes for CASRDRQGANTQYF.

J is TRBJ2-3 and V is TRBV28; either TRBD1 or TRBD2 may fit D (7 bases each). This CDR3 contains 15 residues. Germline lookup yields CDR1 MDHEN and CDR2 SYDVKM. Trimming removed 4 bases from V and 2 bases from J, with 13 bases in between. The CDR3 DNA is TGTGCCAGCAGTTCGTCAGGGGGGGCCACAGATACGCAGTATTTT. Its translation: CASSSSGGATDTQYF. Drawing the rest from reference TRBV28 and TRBJ2-3, the complete variable domain is DVKVTQSSRYLVKRTGEKVFLECVQDMDHENMFWYRQDPGLGLRLIYFSYDVKMKEKGDIPEGYSVSREKKERFSLILESASTNQTSMYLCASSSSGGATDTQYFGPGTRLTVL.

This sequence joins TRBV5-1 and TRBJ2-3, with 9 positions matching TRBD2. Germline CDR1 reads SGHRS; CDR2 reads YFSETQ. Trimming cost V 0 bases and J 2 bases; bases outside gene matches: 1. This CDR3 contains 15 residues. CDR3 bases: TGCGCCAGCAGCTTGGGACTAGCGGACACAGATACGCAGTATTTT. Amino acids: CASSLGLADTDTQYF. The full variable domain, rest sourced from reference TRBV5-1 and TRBJ2-3, is KAGVTQTPRYLIKTRGQQVTLSCSPISGHRSVSWYQQTPGQGLQFLFEYFSETQRNKGNFPGRFSGRQFSNSRSEMNVSTLELGDSALYLCASSLGLADTDTQYFGPGTRLTVL.

The table lists this clone with a few counts. The V call is TRBV29-1, the J call TRBJ1-2, with 8 bases lining up with TRBD1. There are 13 residues in the CDR3. The ends lost 3 bases at V and 3 bases at J; junction bases unmatched: 3. Germline CDR1 SQVTM, CDR2 ANQGSEA. For the CDR3, the DNA is TGCAGCGTTGAGCGACAGGGGCACTATGGCTACACCTTC. It is translated as CSVERQGHYGYTF.

V and J are TRBV30 and TRBJ2-1; a possible D gene is TRBD1 (6 bases). The CDR3 covers 12 residues. The ends were cut back, 8 bases at V and 6 bases at J, with 14 bases in the middle. The germline V gene encodes CDR1 GTSNPN and CDR2 SVGIG (reference sequence). The CDR3 spells CARAYRVNEQFF. The CDR3 DNA reads TGTGCCCGTGCTTACAGGGTCAATGAGCAGTTCTTC.

As concerns this clone: In the same sample, other DNA sequences code for this CDR3. V usage is TRBV29-1 and J usage is TRBJ2-7; D is ambiguous. Germline V gives CDR1 SQVTM, CDR2 ANQGSEA. V was shortened by 0 bases and J by 5 bases, with 11 bases between the two germline ends. The CDR3 covers 13 residues. CDR3 nucleotides: TGCAGCGTTGAAGATTTCGGTGGGCACGAGCAGTACTTC. Amino acid sequence: CSVEDFGGHEQYF.

The V gene is TRBV4-3, the J gene TRBJ2-3, with D possibly matching TRBD2 (5 bases). With 0 bases removed from V and 3 bases from J, the gap between germline ends came to 13 bases. The CDR3 is 16 amino acids. CDR1 LGHNA and CDR2 YSLEER come from the germline V gene. CDR3 protein: CASSQDAASRTDTQYF. The CDR3 bases are TGCGCCAGCAGCCAAGATGCGGCTAGCAGGACAGATACGCAGTATTTT.

This chain connects TRBV9 to TRBJ2-3; D is possibly TRBD2 (6 bases). The V gene lost 5 bases and the J gene lost 1 base, with 8 bases spanning the gap. Germline values: CDR1 SGDLS, CDR2 YYNGEE. This CDR3 region has 13 residues. CDR3 sequence reads: CASSPGGTDTQYF. The CDR3, as DNA: TGTGCCAGCAGTCCGGGGGGCACAGATACGCAGTATTTT.

Only a few counts were recorded for this clone. CDR3 in DNA: TGCAGTGCTTCAGGGTACACCGAGCAGTACTTC. Protein sequence: CSASGYTEQYF. The chain couples TRBV20-1 to TRBJ2-7; D is possibly TRBD1 (5 bases). The V and J ends lost 5 bases and 6 bases respectively, with 11 bases between them. Germline V gives CDR1 DFQATT, CDR2 SNEGSKA (reference sequence). This CDR3 is 11 amino acids long.

The V gene is TRBV6-6, the J gene TRBJ1-3, with TRBD1 matching 7 bases. The junction had 5 bases not matched to a gene; V was cut back by 6 bases and J by 3 bases. Germline loops: CDR1 MNHNY, CDR2 SVGAGI (reference sequence). The CDR3 sequence is 14 residues long. CDR3 loop: CASSPTGHGNTIYF. CDR3 sequence (DNA): TGTGCCAGCAGCCCGACAGGGCATGGAAACACCATATATTTT.

The V and J genes are TRBV7-2 and TRBJ1-2; D call uncertain. V was cut by 4 bases and J by 4 bases, with 10 bases left in between. CDR3 length: 13 amino acids. Looked up from germline, CDR1 is SGHTA and CDR2 is FQGNSA. The CDR3 protein is CASSSYGTYGYTF. The CDR3 DNA reads TGTGCCAGCAGCTCATACGGAACCTATGGCTACACCTTC.

V and J are TRBV28 and TRBJ2-5; tentatively, D is TRBD1 (6 bases). Germline V gives CDR1 MDHEN, CDR2 SYDVKM. Trimming took off 6 bases at V and 5 bases at J, with 19 bases between the two ends. CDR3 length equals 15 residues. Here the CDR3 DNA reads TGTGCCAGCAGCCCTTACCGGGCAGGGGAGGAGACCCAGTACTTC. Amino acid sequence: CASSPYRAGEETQYF.

The chain is built from TRBV14 and TRBJ2-3; D is unresolved. V was cut by 0 bases and J by 6 bases, with 7 bases left in between. The V gene's germline CDR1 is SGHDN and CDR2 FVKESK. This CDR3 is built from 13 residues. CDR3 nucleotide sequence: TGTGCCAGCAGCCAAGATCTCCGCGATACGCAGTATTTT. It yields the protein CASSQDLRDTQYF. Full variable domain (missing parts from reference TRBV14 and TRBJ2-3): EAGVTQFPSHSVIEKGQTVTLRCDPISGHDNLYWYRRVMGKEIKFLLHFVKESKQDESGMPNNRFLAERTGGTYSTLKVQPAELEDSGVYFCASSQDLRDTQYFGPGTRLTVL.

The chain has TRBV29-1 and TRBJ1-5; 7 bases fit TRBD1. V lost 4 bases and J lost 6; bases outside the gene matches: 6. The length of the CDR3 is 13 residues. Germline V CDR1 and CDR2: SQVTM, ANQGSEA. The CDR3, as DNA: TGCAGCGTTGGTCAGGGGGAAGGTCAGCCCCAGCATTTT. Residues: CSVGQGEGQPQHF.

V usage is TRBV10-3 and J usage is TRBJ2-7, with D perhaps being TRBD1 or TRBD2 (5 bases each). The CDR3 loop spans 14 amino acids. V dropped 7 bases and J dropped 0 bases, with 13 bases sitting between them. CDR1 ENHRY and CDR2 SYGVKD come from the germline V gene. CDR3 sequence reads: CAIKGTESSYEQYF. In nucleotides, the CDR3 is TGTGCCATCAAAGGGACGGAGAGCTCCTACGAGCAGTACTTC.

This chain joins TRBV30 and TRBJ1-3; TRBD1 matches 8 bases. V lost 3 bases and J lost 6; bases outside the gene matches: 4. The CDR3 extends over 13 amino acids. Germline V gene lookup returns CDR1 GTSNPN and CDR2 SVGIG (reference sequence). The CDR3 DNA reads TGTGCCTGGAGCACAGGGGGTGCAAACACCATATATTTT. Translation: CAWSTGGANTIYF.

This sequence joins TRBV6-5 and TRBJ2-5; tentative D call: TRBD1 (6 bases). CDR1 is MNHEY, CDR2 SVGAGI, per germline. The CDR3 is 14 amino acids. Trimming cost V 5 bases and J 2 bases, with 12 bases left between them. The CDR3 DNA is TGTGCCAGCAGTGAACGGACAGTACAAGAGACCCAGTACTTC. It specifies CASSERTVQETQYF.

CDR3 loop: CASSRGLGNEQFF. The CDR3 bases are TGTGCCAGCAGCCGGGGTCTTGGGAATGAGCAGTTCTTC. The chain employs TRBV6-5 and TRBJ2-1, with D tentatively TRBD2 (5 bases). Looked up from germline, CDR1 is MNHEY and CDR2 is SVGAGI. The CDR3 consists of 13 residues. V was cut by 6 bases and J by 7 bases, with 13 bases left in between.

The V and J genes are TRBV9 and TRBJ2-5, with D possibly TRBD2 on 7 matching bases. V was clipped by 0 bases and J by 3 bases, with 12 bases between them. This CDR3 spans 15 amino acids. Germline CDR1 and CDR2: SGDLS and YYNGEE. For the CDR3, the DNA is TGTGCCAGCAGCGTAGCTGGGGGGGCCAAAGAGACCCAGTACTTC. This codes for CASSVAGGAKETQYF.